This T cell receptor beta chain was captured in a study of naive and memory T cell subsets. Points from the study as a whole: Diversity fell and Gini index rose from naive through CM, EM, EMRA.

This clonotype is medium-sized (0.01 to 0.1%) in the sample. What it binds is unknown. CD4+ T cell IFNgamma after overnight CMV lysate exposure gave donor CMV status. CD8 T cells were positively selected from what remained after CD4 positive selection. An equimolar mix of two oligonucleotides served as the beta constant-region primer for TRBC1 and TRBC2. Four rounds of PCR amplified the ligated cDNA using nested alpha and beta constant-region primers plus SP2. An oligonucleotide with the SP2 primer and a 12-nucleotide UMI was ligated to the cDNA 3' end. MiXCR, applied by TCRdb to the UMI-ligation and nested PCR reads, yields one record per CDR3 protein. The sample lists about 34,000 distinct CDR3 sequences, 18% occurring once. The receptor comes from a human donor in good health. Sequences were obtained from effector memory CD4+ T cells from blood. Indicated subset: effector memory, CD45RA- CD27-.

This CDR3 is CASSESHSNQPQHF. The CDR3 DNA reads as TGCGCCAGCAGTGAGTCCCATAGCAATCAGCCCCAGCATTTT. This chain links TRBV10-2 with TRBJ1-5, with D unclear. V was trimmed by 0 bases and J by 0 bases, leaving 3 bases between them. The CDR3 extends over 14 amino acids. Germline CDR1 and CDR2: WSHSY and SAAADI.